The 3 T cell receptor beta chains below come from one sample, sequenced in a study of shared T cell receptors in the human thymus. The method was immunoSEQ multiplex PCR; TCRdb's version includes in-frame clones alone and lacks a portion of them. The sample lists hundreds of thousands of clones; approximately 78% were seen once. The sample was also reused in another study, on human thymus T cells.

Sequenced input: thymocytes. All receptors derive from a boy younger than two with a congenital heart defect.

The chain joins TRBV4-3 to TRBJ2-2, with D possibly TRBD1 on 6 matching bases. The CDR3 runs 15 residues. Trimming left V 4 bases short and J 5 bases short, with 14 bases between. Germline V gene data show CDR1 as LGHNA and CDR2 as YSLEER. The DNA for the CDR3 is TGCGCCAGCAGCCGCACAGGGATCGGTACCGGGGAGCTGTTTTTT. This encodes CASSRTGIGTGELFF.

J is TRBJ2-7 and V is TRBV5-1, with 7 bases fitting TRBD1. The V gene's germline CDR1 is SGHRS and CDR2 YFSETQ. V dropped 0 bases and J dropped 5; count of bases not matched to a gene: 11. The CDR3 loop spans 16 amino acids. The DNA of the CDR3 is TGCGCCAGCAGCTTGGTAGGGCCTCAGGGGGTGGACGAGCAGTACTTC. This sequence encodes CASSLVGPQGVDEQYF. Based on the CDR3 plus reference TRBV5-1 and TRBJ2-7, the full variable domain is KAGVTQTPRYLIKTRGQQVTLSCSPISGHRSVSWYQQTPGQGLQFLFEYFSETQRNKGNFPGRFSGRQFSNSRSEMNVSTLELGDSALYLCASSLVGPQGVDEQYFGPGTRLTVT.

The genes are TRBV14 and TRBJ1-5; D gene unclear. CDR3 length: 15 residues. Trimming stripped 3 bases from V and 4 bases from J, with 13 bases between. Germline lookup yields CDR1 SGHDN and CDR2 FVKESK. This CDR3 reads CASSQFYRGNQPQHF. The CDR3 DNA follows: TGTGCCAGCAGCCAGTTTTACAGAGGGAATCAGCCCCAGCATTTT.